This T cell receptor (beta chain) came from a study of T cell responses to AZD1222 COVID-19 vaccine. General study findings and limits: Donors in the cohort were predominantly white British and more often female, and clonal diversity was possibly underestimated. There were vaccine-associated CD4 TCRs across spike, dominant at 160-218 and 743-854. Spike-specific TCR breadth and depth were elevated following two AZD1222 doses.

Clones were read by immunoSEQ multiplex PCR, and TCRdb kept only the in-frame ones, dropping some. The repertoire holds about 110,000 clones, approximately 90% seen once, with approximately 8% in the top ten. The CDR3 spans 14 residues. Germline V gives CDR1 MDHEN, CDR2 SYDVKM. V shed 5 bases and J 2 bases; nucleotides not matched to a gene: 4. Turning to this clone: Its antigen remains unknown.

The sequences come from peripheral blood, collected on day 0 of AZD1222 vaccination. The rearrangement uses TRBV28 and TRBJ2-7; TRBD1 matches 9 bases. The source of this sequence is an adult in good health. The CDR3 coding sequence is TGTGCCAGCAGTCGGGACAGGGCTACCTACGAGCAGTACTTC. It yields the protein CASSRDRATYEQYF.